This TCR beta chain originates from a study of control samples from healthy donors and cancer patients. Germline values: CDR1 MNHEY, CDR2 SMNVEV (reference sequence). CDR3 length: 15 residues. The J segment lost 3 bases and the V segment lost 7 bases, leaving 10 bases of the junction unmatched. The data were produced by immunoSEQ multiplex PCR, yet TCRdb's version contains in-frame clones alone and is incomplete. The sample includes 70,000 to 100,000 clones, less than 90% seen only once; the top ten take 7.5% to 9%. Specimen: blood. The chain joins TRBV27 to TRBJ1-1; the match to TRBD1 covers 8 bases. This clonotype was sampled from a woman aged 55-70 years in good health. CDR3 DNA sequence: TGTGCCAGCAAGGGACAGGCCCTCGGGGACACTGAAGCTTTCTTT. It yields the protein CASKGQALGDTEAFF.